The 10 T cell receptor beta chains below come from one sample, sequenced in a study of naive and memory T cell subsets. Regarding the study as a whole: Especially in CD8 cells, naive repertoires contained a few larger clonotypes, possibly CD45RA-re-expressing memory cells.

An equimolar mix of two oligonucleotides served as the beta constant-region primer for TRBC1 and TRBC2. The ligated cDNA underwent four PCR rounds using SP2 and nested alpha and beta constant-region primers. A single record per CDR3 protein comes from TCRdb applying MiXCR to the UMI-ligation and nested PCR reads. The repertoire holds under 150,000 distinct CDR3 sequences, about 20% seen once, with 0.6% to 0.8% in the top ten. Their antigen targets remain unknown. Material: naive CD8+ T cells from blood. These receptor sequences come from a human donor in good health.

This clonotype has only a few counts. The chain is built from TRBV7-9 and TRBJ2-1; TRBD2 matches 10 bases. Per the germline V gene, CDR1 is SEHNR and CDR2 is FQNEAQ (reference sequence). Trimming removed 5 bases from V and 4 bases from J; junction bases left unmatched: 8. The CDR3 sequence is 16 residues long. The CDR3 reads CASSPQLAGRYNEQFF. CDR3 coding DNA: TGTGCCAGCAGCCCCCAACTAGCGGGACGATACAATGAGCAGTTCTTC. The variable domain in full, completed from reference TRBV7-9 and TRBJ2-1, reads DTGVSQNPRHKITKRGQNVTFRCDPISEHNRLYWYRQTLGQGPEFLTYFQNEAQLEKSRLLSDRFSAERPKGSFSTLEIQRTEQGDSAMYLCASSPQLAGRYNEQFFGPGTRLTVL.

This clonotype was seen more than once but under ten times. J is TRBJ1-1 and V is TRBV27, with D unclear. V was cut by 4 bases and J by 10 bases, with 16 bases left in between. The CDR3 has 13 residues. Germline CDR1 and CDR2: MNHEY and SMNVEV (reference sequence). CDR3 in DNA: TGTGCCAGCAGTTCCTTGGACGGGGAGAGAGCTTTCTTT. Its protein product is CASSSLDGERAFF.

This clonotype came up a few times. The CDR3 is CAISDPGIGQGKSYEQYF. The CDR3 DNA follows: TGTGCCATCAGTGACCCCGGAATTGGACAGGGAAAATCCTACGAGCAGTACTTC. V gene TRBV10-3 combines with J gene TRBJ2-7; 8 nucleotides match TRBD1. The V gene end was trimmed by 3 bases and the J gene end by 1 base; junction bases not matched to a gene: 14. Germline V gene sequence: CDR1 ENHRY, CDR2 SYGVKD. This CDR3 is built from 18 residues.

The V gene is TRBV29-1, the J gene TRBJ2-5; D ambiguous. CDR1 SQVTM and CDR2 ANQGSEA come from the germline V gene. Trimming removed 7 bases at V and 0 bases at J, with 0 bases between. The CDR3 sequence is 9 residues long. The CDR3 DNA follows: TGCAGCGACCAAGAGACCCAGTACTTC. Amino acids: CSDQETQYF.

The chain has TRBV9 and TRBJ2-1, with D possibly TRBD2 on 5 matching bases. CDR3 length: 13 amino acids. The V end was cut by 3 bases, the J end by 7 bases, with 11 bases between. Per germline, CDR1 SGDLS and CDR2 YYNGEE. The CDR3 DNA follows: TGTGCCAGCAGCGGCGCCCCGGGGAATGAGCAGTTCTTC. It translates to CASSGAPGNEQFF.

The gene calls are TRBV6-5 and TRBJ1-6, with TRBD1 matching over 7 bases. The germline CDR1 and CDR2 sequences are MNHEY and SVGAGI. V gave up 6 bases and J gave up 12 bases; unmatched junction bases: 20. The CDR3 is 17 residues long. The CDR3 nucleotides are TGTGCCAGCAGCCCCGGGACAGCCCTTCGTTCTTACCTACCCCTCCACTTT. Protein product: CASSPGTALRSYLPLHF.

V is TRBV6-5 and J is TRBJ2-7, with D possibly matching TRBD2 (5 bases). V was shortened by 1 base and J by 4 bases, with 11 bases between the two germline ends. CDR1 and CDR2 from the germline V gene are MNHEY and SVGAGI. The CDR3 runs 14 residues. This CDR3 is CASSYYSIAYEQYF. In DNA form, the CDR3 reads TGTGCCAGCAGTTACTATAGTATAGCGTACGAGCAGTACTTC.

This clonotype has only a few counts. This sequence joins TRBV7-2 and TRBJ2-6; 9 nucleotides align to TRBD1. The CDR3 covers 16 residues. The V and J ends lost 6 bases and 0 bases, in that order; junction bases with no gene match: 3. CDR1 is SGHTA, CDR2 FQGNSA, per germline. This CDR3 is CASSRTGDSGANVLTF. In DNA, the CDR3 is TGTGCCAGCAGTCGGACAGGGGACTCTGGGGCCAACGTCCTGACTTTC.

This clonotype appeared a few times. The J gene is TRBJ2-2, the V gene TRBV4-1; D remains ambiguous. Germline V gene data show CDR1 as MGHRA and CDR2 as YSYEKL. The V end lost 0 bases, the J end lost 0 bases, and 14 bases lay between the germline ends. The CDR3 runs to 18 residues. CDR3 region: CASSQDPPPPTNTGELFF. CDR3 DNA sequence: TGCGCCAGCAGCCAAGACCCTCCCCCCCCGACGAACACCGGGGAGCTGTTTTTT.

In its sample, this clonotype was seen once. This chain joins TRBV5-4 and TRBJ1-5; TRBD1 is a possible D gene (6 bases). Germline CDR1 and CDR2: SGHNT and YYREEE (reference sequence). Trimming left V 0 bases short and J 5 bases short, with 15 bases between. There are 16 residues in the CDR3. CDR3 in amino acids: CASSLDRAPVDQPQHF. CDR3 coding DNA: TGTGCCAGCAGCTTGGACAGGGCCCCCGTGGATCAGCCCCAGCATTTT.